This T cell receptor (beta chain) derives from a study of blood T cell repertoires in COVID-19. Study-wide context: COVID-19 samples, acute and convalescent, were from the United States, Italy and Spain. T cells, B-cell-depleted T cells, or PBMCs provided the cDNA or gDNA that served as material.

This CDR3 is built from 15 residues. Germline CDR1 reads SGHDN; CDR2 reads FVKESK. V shed 4 bases and J 7 bases; nucleotides not matched to a gene: 9. Methods used by the authors: The authors estimated nucleated cell counts from reference gene primer amplification. Assay: immunoSEQ multiplex PCR; the TCRdb copy retains only in-frame clones and omits some. V and J calls and clone size are those listed in that table; D and trimming were worked out from the DNA. The sample has over 150,000 clones, roughly 80% seen once. The sequence came from a woman aged 80 or older with acute or convalescent COVID-19. V and J are TRBV14 and TRBJ2-2, with 7 bases that match TRBD1. Sequenced: peripheral blood. The CDR3 is CASSRQGNSGGELFF. As DNA, the CDR3 is TGTGCCAGCAGCCGACAGGGAAATTCGGGCGGGGAGCTGTTTTTT.